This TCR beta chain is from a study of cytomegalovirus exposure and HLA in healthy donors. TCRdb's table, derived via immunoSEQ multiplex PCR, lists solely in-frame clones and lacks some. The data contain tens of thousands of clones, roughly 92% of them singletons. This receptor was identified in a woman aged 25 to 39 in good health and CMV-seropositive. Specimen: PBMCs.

The CDR3 sequence: CAILARDTDTQYF. The CDR3 nucleotides read TGTGCCATCCTGGCCAGGGACACAGATACGCAGTATTTT. The J gene is TRBJ2-3, the V gene TRBV10-3, with a possible D match to TRBD1 (5 bases). The CDR3 covers 13 residues. V was trimmed by 8 bases and J by 2 bases, leaving 11 bases between them. The germline CDR1 and CDR2 sequences are ENHRY and SYGVKD.